This T cell receptor (beta chain) comes out of a study of OX40 agonist ivuxolimab in advanced cancers. Measured with immunoSEQ multiplex PCR; TCRdb has only the in-frame clones, and not every one. The data show around 69,000 clones, around 88% seen once. A history of autoimmune disease or systemic immunosuppression excluded patients. There are 14 residues in the CDR3. The V gene's germline CDR1 is SGHNT and CDR2 YENEEA. Trimming stripped 5 bases from V and 1 base from J, with 10 bases between. The specimen comprised CD4+ or CD8+ T cells sorted from blood, sampled in a trial of the OX40 agonist ivuxolimab. The chain is built from TRBV11-3 and TRBJ2-3; D ambiguous. The TCR was taken from an adult with an advanced solid tumor such as melanoma, head and neck, liver or kidney cancer. The CDR3 sequence: CASSPREGTDTQYF. CDR3 sequence (DNA): TGTGCCAGCAGCCCCCGCGAGGGCACAGATACGCAGTATTTT.